This TCR beta chain was obtained from a study of human T cells and chemical hapten exposure. About the study: 2% DPC applied to a 2 cm by 2 cm arm area sensitized donors.

TCRdb re-called the RACE reads with MiXCR, one entry per CDR3 protein. The top ten clones hold over 5.5% of a sample with about 400,000 distinct CDR3 sequences, roughly 6.3% of them seen once. Time point indicated: patch test 2, 6 weeks after DPC sensitization. Treatment here: therapeutic diphenylcyclopropenone sensitization with weekly scalp DPC. Deletions cut 3 bases from V and 2 bases from J, with 10 bases between. Germline-derived CDR1 and CDR2 are DFQATT and SNEGSKA (reference sequence). This CDR3 spans 13 amino acids. The rearrangement joins TRBV20-1 to TRBJ1-2; TRBD1 is a possible D gene (5 bases). This receptor was identified in a woman aged 18-35 years with alopecia areata. Some clones in this sample may be carry-over from other donors' samples. Specimen: whole blood, collected in connection with sensitization to the hapten diphenylcyclopropenone (DPC). CDR3: CSASPEGNYGYTF. As DNA, the CDR3 is TGCAGTGCTAGTCCGGAGGGGAACTATGGCTACACCTTC.